This TCR beta chain comes out of a study of cytomegalovirus exposure and HLA in healthy donors. Study details: From donors who were HLA-typed, an early data release held 70 million to 90 million unique TCRs.

PCR involved 60 Vbeta and 13 Jbeta primers. TCRdb keeps only in-frame clones here, not all; method: immunoSEQ multiplex PCR. In the table there are 140,000 to 150,000 clones, over 70% of which are singletons. The CDR3 covers 16 residues. From germline, CDR1 is MGHRA and CDR2 YSYEKL. V dropped 0 bases and J dropped 0 bases, with 8 bases sitting between them. Study-wide findings and caveats: Overall, roughly 170 TCR beta chains were annotated as cytomegalovirus-associated. Certain sequence variants were highly shared and formed a cluster, and this cluster was likely a sequencing artifact. HLA alleles were associated with 16,000 or so TCR beta sequences in a later analysis at 0.05 false discovery rate.

Regarding this clone: Antigen specificity is unknown.

This chain uses TRBV4-1 with TRBJ2-2; D is undetermined. The clonotype was recovered from a man in his forties in good health and CMV-seronegative. The material sequenced was PBMCs. Written as DNA, the CDR3 is TGCGCCAGCAGCCAAGAGCGAACCGCGAACACCGGGGAGCTGTTTTTT. Encoded protein: CASSQERTANTGELFF.